This is a list of T cell receptor beta chains from one sample in a study of shared T cell receptors in the human thymus. Assay used: immunoSEQ multiplex PCR; TCRdb lists only in-frame clones, some missing. The sample holds some 660,000 clones, around 87% seen once. This sample also belongs to another study, concerning human thymus T cells.

The sequencing input was thymocytes. The receptors were gathered from a boy in the first two years of life with a congenital heart defect. The conserved cysteine and the conserved F or W are not part of the CDR3 here.

>TRBJ2-4|TRBV14
ASSQDRSVRGQNIQY
>TRBJ1-5|TRBV4-3
ASSQDGAVNQPQH
>TRBJ2-7|TRBV27
ASSLSSAGGYGYEQY
>TRBJ2-7|TRBV7-9
ASSFGTESSYEQY
>TRBJ1-6|TRBV14
ASSARHPTGYSPLH
>TRBJ1-1|TRBV2
ASSALGQGPEAF
>TRBJ2-1|TRBV28
ASSLKETSGRNNEQF
>TRBJ2-1|TRBV18
ASSRNNNEQF
>TRBJ2-2|TRBV27
ASSNIPGTPPGELF
>TRBJ2-7|TRBV7-2
ASSLRLLGRAGEQY
>TRBJ2-2|TRBV18
ASSPPGLAGDHTGELF
>TRBJ1-3|TRBV4-1
ASSPLPFDRGI
>TRBJ2-1|TRBV6-6
ASSYPGNEQF
>TRBJ1-3|TRBV5-4
ASSLATASGNTIY
>TRBJ2-7|TRBV7-9
ASSPRGGGYEQY
>TRBJ2-7|TRBV28
ASSWQVHSYEQY
>TRBJ2-1|TRBV4-3
ASSRKTGTTRGEQF
>TRBJ2-5|TRBV15
ATSTLTGSDQETQY
>TRBJ1-2|TRBV2
ASSRDRVSPCGGYT
>TRBJ1-1|TRBV11-2
ASSSGQGTTEAF
>TRBJ2-7|TRBV29-1
SVFTGGYYEQY
>TRBJ2-3|TRBV5-1
ASSLYISTDTQY
>TRBJ2-1|TRBV7-2
ASSLKWAGLAGIDEQF
>TRBJ2-3|TRBV4-3
ASSQGPDRLAGVGTDTQY
>TRBJ2-3|TRBV15
ATSRELGPPAQDTQY
>TRBJ2-1|TRBV5-1
ASSPGASGINEQF
>TRBJ2-5|TRBV27
ASSLQETQY
>TRBJ2-1|TRBV30
AWSRSVTGKNEQF